This T cell receptor beta chain was sequenced for a study of T cells in Graves' hyperthyroidism and ophthalmopathy. Study-level findings and limits: Most clonotypes expanded in thyroid above 0.001 were likewise present in blood.

V was cut by 0 bases and J by 5 bases, with 10 bases left in between. Germline V CDR1 and CDR2: WNHNN, SYGVQD (reference sequence). CDR3 size: 14 residues. TCR beta CDR3 regions were amplified from RNA transcripts. The TCR CDR3 was amplified in a first-round RT-PCR using the HTBI primer set. A single record per CDR3 protein comes from TCRdb applying MiXCR to the multiplex PCR reads. The data show just under 750,000 distinct CDR3 sequences, about 35% seen once. This clonotype was detected ten times or more. Its antigen is undetermined. Graves' hyperthyroidism without ophthalmopathy progression within 18 months was termed stable. Lactation, pregnancy, other autoimmune disease or uncontrolled infection excluded patients. Diagnoses were made from clinical symptoms, serum measures (thyroxine and TRAb), thyroid ultrasound and orbital computed tomography.

The V gene is TRBV10-1, the J gene TRBJ2-5; perhaps TRBD2 as D (6 bases). The TCR originated in a woman aged 40 to 49 with Graves' hyperthyroidism. Sample: blood. The CDR3 DNA sequence: TGCGCCAGCAGTGAGTCGGGGGGAACGGAGACCCAGTACTTC. It codes for CASSESGGTETQYF.